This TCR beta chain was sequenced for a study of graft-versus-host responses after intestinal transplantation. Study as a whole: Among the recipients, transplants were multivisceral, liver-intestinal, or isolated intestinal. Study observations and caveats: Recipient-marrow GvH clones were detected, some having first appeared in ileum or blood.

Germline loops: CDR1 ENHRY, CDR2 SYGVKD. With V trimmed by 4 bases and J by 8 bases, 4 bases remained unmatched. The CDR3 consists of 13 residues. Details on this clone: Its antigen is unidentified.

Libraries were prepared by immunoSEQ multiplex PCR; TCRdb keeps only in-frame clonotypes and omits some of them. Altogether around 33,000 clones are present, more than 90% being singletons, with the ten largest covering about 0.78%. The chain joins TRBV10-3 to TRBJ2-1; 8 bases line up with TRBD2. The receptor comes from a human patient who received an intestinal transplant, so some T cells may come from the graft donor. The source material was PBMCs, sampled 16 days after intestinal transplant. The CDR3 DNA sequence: TGTGCCATCAGTGCGACTAGCGAATATGAGCAGTTCTTC. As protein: CAISATSEYEQFF.